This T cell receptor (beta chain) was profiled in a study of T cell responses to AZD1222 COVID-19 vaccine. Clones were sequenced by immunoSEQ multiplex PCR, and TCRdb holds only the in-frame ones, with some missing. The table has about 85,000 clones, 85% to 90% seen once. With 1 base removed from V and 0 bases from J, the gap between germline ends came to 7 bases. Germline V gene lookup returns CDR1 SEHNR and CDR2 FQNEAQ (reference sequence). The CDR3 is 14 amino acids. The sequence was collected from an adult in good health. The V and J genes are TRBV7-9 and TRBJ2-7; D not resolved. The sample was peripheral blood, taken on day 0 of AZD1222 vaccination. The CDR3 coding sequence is TGTGCCAGCAGCTTAGGCGGAGTCTCCTACGAGCAGTACTTC. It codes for CASSLGGVSYEQYF. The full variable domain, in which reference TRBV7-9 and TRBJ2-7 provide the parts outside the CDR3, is DTGVSQNPRHKITKRGQNVTFRCDPISEHNRLYWYRQTLGQGPEFLTYFQNEAQLEKSRLLSDRFSAERPKGSFSTLEIQRTEQGDSAMYLCASSLGGVSYEQYFGPGTRLTVT.